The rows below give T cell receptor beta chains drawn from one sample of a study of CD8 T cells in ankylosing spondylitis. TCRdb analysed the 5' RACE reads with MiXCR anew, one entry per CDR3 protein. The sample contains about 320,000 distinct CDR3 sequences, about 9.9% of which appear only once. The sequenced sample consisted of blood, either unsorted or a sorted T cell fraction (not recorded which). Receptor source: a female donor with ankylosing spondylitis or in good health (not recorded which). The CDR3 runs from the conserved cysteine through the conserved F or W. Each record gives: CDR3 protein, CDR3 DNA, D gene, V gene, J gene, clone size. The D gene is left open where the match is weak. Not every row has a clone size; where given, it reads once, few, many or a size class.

CDR3: CASSPSTGVTDEQFF; DNA: TGTGCCAGCAGCCCCTCGACAGGGGTGACGGATGAGCAGTTCTTC; D: TRBD1; V: TRBV16; J: TRBJ2-1; size: many
CDR3: CASSLKKGQGSTGELFF; DNA: TGTGCCAGCTCACTAAAGAAAGGACAGGGGAGCACCGGGGAGCTGTTTTTT; D: TRBD1; V: TRBV18; J: TRBJ2-2; size: few
CDR3: CASKPTGGLKELFF; DNA: TGTGCCAGCAAGCCGACAGGGGGCTTGAAAGAGCTGTTTTTT; D: TRBD1; V: TRBV6-2/TRBV6-3; J: TRBJ2-2; size: few
CDR3: CAVRGGNIQYF; DNA: TGTGCCGTTCGGGGAGGAAACATTCAGTACTTC; D: NA; V: TRBV27; J: TRBJ2-4; size: few
CDR3: CAIIPGKGGEQFF; DNA: TGTGCCATCATTCCCGGGAAGGGGGGTGAGCAGTTCTTC; D: NA; V: TRBV10-3; J: TRBJ2-1; size: many
CDR3: CSARELTLQETQYF; DNA: TGCAGTGCTAGGGAATTGACTCTCCAAGAGACCCAGTACTTC; D: NA; V: TRBV20-1; J: TRBJ2-5; size: many
CDR3: CASSVQGNNSPLHF; DNA: TGCGCCAGCAGCGTGCAGGGGAACAATTCACCCCTCCACTTT; D: NA; V: TRBV5-1; J: TRBJ1-6; size: NA
CDR3: CASGNSYNEQFF; DNA: TGCGCCAGCGGGAATTCCTACAATGAGCAGTTCTTC; D: NA; V: TRBV5-1; J: TRBJ2-1; size: many
CDR3: CASSSRDTSSYNSPLHF; DNA: TGTGCCAGCAGCTCCCGGGACACGAGCTCCTATAATTCACCCCTCCACTTT; D: NA; V: TRBV11-2; J: TRBJ1-6; size: NA
CDR3: CAWSVIWDSSAFF; DNA: TGTGCCTGGAGTGTAATATGGGACAGTTCTGCTTTCTTT; D: TRBD1; V: TRBV30; J: TRBJ1-1; size: NA
CDR3: CSAMREKFDQPQHF; DNA: TGCAGTGCGATGAGGGAGAAGTTCGATCAGCCCCAGCATTTT; D: NA; V: TRBV20-1; J: TRBJ1-5; size: NA
CDR3: CASSPIAGRTHYGYTF; DNA: TGTGCCAGCAGCCCTATTGCGGGGAGAACCCACTATGGCTACACCTTC; D: NA; V: TRBV7-9; J: TRBJ1-2; size: many
CDR3: CASSPRQGAYNSPLHF; DNA: TGCGCCAGCAGCCCGAGACAGGGGGCGTATAATTCACCCCTCCACTTT; D: TRBD1; V: TRBV5-1; J: TRBJ1-6; size: many
CDR3: CASSSTGGDTGELFF; DNA: TGCGCCAGCAGCTCCACAGGGGGTGACACCGGGGAGCTGTTTTTT; D: TRBD1; V: TRBV5-1; J: TRBJ2-2; size: many
CDR3: CASGSKGGGYTF; DNA: TGTGCCAGCGGCAGTAAAGGTGGTGGCTACACCTTC; D: NA; V: TRBV27; J: TRBJ1-2; size: many
CDR3: CASSLKSTDTQYF; DNA: TGCGCCAGCAGCCTTAAAAGCACAGATACGCAGTATTTT; D: NA; V: TRBV5-1; J: TRBJ2-3; size: many
CDR3: CASSPGQGPSYTQYF; DNA: TGTGCCAGCAGCCCCGGACAGGGCCCCAGCTATACGCAGTATTTT; D: TRBD1; V: TRBV12-3/TRBV12-4; J: TRBJ2-3; size: many
CDR3: CASSLKRGKQDTQYF; DNA: TGTGCCAGCAGCTTAAAGCGGGGTAAACAAGATACGCAGTATTTT; D: TRBD2; V: TRBV7-8; J: TRBJ2-3; size: few
CDR3: CASSLNSGGAGGTDTQYF; DNA: TGTGCCAGCAGCTTAAATAGCGGGGGAGCGGGTGGCACAGATACGCAGTATTTT; D: TRBD2; V: TRBV11-2; J: TRBJ2-3; size: many
CDR3: CAISAGGSSTDTQYF; DNA: TGTGCCATCAGTGCCGGCGGTTCTAGCACAGATACGCAGTATTTT; D: NA; V: TRBV10-3; J: TRBJ2-3; size: few
CDR3: CASSSRLVNVGSTDTQYF; DNA: TGCGCCAGCAGCTCCCGACTCGTTAATGTGGGTAGCACAGATACGCAGTATTTT; D: NA; V: TRBV5-1; J: TRBJ2-3; size: many
CDR3: CASSLGHARETQYF; DNA: TGTGCCAGCAGCTTAGGGCACGCGAGAGAGACCCAGTACTTC; D: NA; V: TRBV5-8; J: TRBJ2-5; size: many